The sequence of this T cell receptor beta chain was determined in a study of response to subunit inactivated influenza vaccine. The germline V gene encodes CDR1 SNHLY and CDR2 FYNNEI. The CDR3 has 16 residues. The V and J ends lost 2 bases and 0 bases respectively, with 11 bases between them. TCRdb used MiXCR to reprocess the RT-PCR reads, holding one entry per CDR3 protein. The sample holds around 600,000 distinct CDR3 sequences, over 9% seen once. This clonotype was seen a handful of times. A further study also used this sample, focusing on T cells expressing NK-cell markers. That work adds: The authors generated TCR beta cDNA through 5'RACE template switching with UMIs. The share of CD8+ T cells held by dominant NKG2C+ clonotypes was roughly 1.0-8% in 5 or 6 donors. What remained unclear was the HCMV specificity of expanded NKG2C+ T cell clones.

The origin of this receptor is a man aged 50-60 years who received an inactivated influenza vaccine. This specimen consisted of PBMCs from blood, obtained on the day of vaccination. The rearrangement links TRBV2 to TRBJ2-1, with D unclear. The CDR3 here is CASSEKMWGSYNEQFF. The CDR3 DNA is TGTGCCAGCAGTGAAAAAATGTGGGGCTCCTACAATGAGCAGTTCTTC.